This T cell receptor (beta chain) emerged from a study of T-cell reconstitution after alpha-beta-depleted transplantation in children. Broader study findings: It was reported that alpha-beta T cells came from several hundred expanded graft clones (about two months after transplant). Surviving recipient T cells and thymic progenitors underlay high day-60 TCRbeta diversity in some patients. From newly produced T cells came most of the T-cell counts and diversity one year after transplant.

This clonotype was observed many times. No antigen is known for it. The CDR3 spans 16 residues. The ends lost 1 base at V and 0 bases at J; junction bases unmatched: 5. Per germline, CDR1 SGHRS and CDR2 YFSETQ. This sample's TCRbeta library carried unique molecular identifier barcodes. From the PCR reads, TCRdb called clonotypes with MiXCR, one entry per CDR3 protein. The sample has a few hundred thousand distinct CDR3 sequences; over 7.5% are singletons. Material: peripheral blood, obtained 360 days after TCRalphabeta/CD19-depleted stem cell transplant. The chain combines TRBV5-1 with TRBJ2-7, with 9 bases fitting TRBD1. This clonotype originated in a female patient between 2 and 15 years old who had a stem cell transplant for Fanconi anemia, so the T cells may come from the graft donor. This CDR3 reads CASSLLGQGSSYEQYF. In DNA form, the CDR3 reads TGCGCCAGCAGCTTGTTGGGACAGGGAAGCTCCTACGAGCAGTACTTC.